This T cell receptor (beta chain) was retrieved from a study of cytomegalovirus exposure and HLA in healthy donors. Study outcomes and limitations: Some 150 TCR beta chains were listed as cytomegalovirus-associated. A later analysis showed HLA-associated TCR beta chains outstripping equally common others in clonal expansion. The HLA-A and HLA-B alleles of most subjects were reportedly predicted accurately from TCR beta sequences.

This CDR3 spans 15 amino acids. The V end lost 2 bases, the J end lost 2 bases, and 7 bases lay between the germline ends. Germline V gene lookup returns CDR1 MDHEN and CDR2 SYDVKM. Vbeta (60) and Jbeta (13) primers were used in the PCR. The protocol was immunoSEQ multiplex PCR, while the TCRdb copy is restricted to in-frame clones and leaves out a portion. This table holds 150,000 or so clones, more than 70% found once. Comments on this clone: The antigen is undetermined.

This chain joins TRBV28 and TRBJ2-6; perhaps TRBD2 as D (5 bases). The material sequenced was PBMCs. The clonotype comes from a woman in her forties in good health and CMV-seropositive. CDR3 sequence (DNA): TGTGCCAGCAGTTTACGGGGAGCTGGGGCCAACGTCCTGACTTTC. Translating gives CASSLRGAGANVLTF.